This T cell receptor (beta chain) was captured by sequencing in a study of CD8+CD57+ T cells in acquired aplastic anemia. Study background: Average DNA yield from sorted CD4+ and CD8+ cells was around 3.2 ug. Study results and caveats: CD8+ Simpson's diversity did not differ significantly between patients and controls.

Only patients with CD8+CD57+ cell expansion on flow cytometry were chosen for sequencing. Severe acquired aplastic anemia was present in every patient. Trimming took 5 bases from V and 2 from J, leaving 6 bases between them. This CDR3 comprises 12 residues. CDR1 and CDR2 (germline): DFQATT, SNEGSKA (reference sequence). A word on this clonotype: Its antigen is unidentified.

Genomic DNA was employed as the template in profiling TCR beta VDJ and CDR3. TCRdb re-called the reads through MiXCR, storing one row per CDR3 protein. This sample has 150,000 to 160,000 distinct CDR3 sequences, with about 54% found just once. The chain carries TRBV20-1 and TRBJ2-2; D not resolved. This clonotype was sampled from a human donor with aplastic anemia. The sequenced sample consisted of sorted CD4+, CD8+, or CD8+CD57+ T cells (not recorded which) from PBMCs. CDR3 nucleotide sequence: TGCAGTGCTGGAACCAACACCGGGGAGCTGTTTTTT. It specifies CSAGTNTGELFF.